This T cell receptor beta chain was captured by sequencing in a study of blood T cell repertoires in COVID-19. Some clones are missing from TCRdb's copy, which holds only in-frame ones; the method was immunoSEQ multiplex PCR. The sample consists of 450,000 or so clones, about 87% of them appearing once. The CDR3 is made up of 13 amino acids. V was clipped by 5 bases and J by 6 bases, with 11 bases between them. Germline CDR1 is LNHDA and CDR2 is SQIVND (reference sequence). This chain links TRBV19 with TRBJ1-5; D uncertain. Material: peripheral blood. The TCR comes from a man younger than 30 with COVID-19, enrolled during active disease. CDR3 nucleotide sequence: TGTGCCAGTAGTGAGGGAATCGGTCAGCCCCAGCATTTT. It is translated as CASSEGIGQPQHF.